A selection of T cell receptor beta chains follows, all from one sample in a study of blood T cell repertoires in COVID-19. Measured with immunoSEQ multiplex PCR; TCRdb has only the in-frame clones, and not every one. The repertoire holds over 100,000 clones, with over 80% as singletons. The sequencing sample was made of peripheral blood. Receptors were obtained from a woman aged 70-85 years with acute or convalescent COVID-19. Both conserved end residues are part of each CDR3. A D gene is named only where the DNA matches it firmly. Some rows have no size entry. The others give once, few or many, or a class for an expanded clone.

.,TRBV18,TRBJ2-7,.,CASSRDTNPYEQYF,TGTGCCAGCTCCCGAGACACGAACCCCTACGAGCAGTACTTC
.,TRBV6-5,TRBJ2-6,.,CASSYSSYSGANVLTF,TGTGCCAGCAGTTACTCTTCCTACTCTGGGGCCAACGTCCTGACTTTC
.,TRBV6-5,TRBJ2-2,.,CASRDPGAGELFF,TGTGCCAGCCGAGATCCAGGGGCCGGGGAGCTGTTTTTT
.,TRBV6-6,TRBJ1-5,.,CASSYSGASSQHF,TGTGCCAGCAGTTACTCGGGGGCCTCCTCCCAGCATTTT
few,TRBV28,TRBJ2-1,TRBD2,CASSFLAGGRYNEQFF,TGTGCCAGCAGTTTTCTAGCGGGTGGGAGGTACAATGAGCAGTTCTTC
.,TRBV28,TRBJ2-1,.,CASSTGYNEQFF,TGTGCCAGCAGTACAGGCTACAATGAGCAGTTCTTC
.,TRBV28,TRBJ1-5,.,CASRQGYQPQHF,TGTGCCAGCAGACAGGGCTATCAGCCCCAGCATTTT
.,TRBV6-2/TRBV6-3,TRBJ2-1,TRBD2,CASSGGLAGGPEQFF,TGTGCCAGCAGTGGCGGACTAGCGGGAGGGCCTGAGCAGTTCTTC
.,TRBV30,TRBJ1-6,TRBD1,CAWSAAGGSSPLHF,TGTGCCTGGAGTGCGGCAGGGGGCAGTTCACCCCTCCACTTT
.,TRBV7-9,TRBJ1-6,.,CASSWGDSPLHF,TGTGCCAGCAGCTGGGGGGATTCACCCCTCCACTTT
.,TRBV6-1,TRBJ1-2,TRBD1,CASSEGGFGAGGMDGYTF,TGTGCCAGCAGTGAAGGCGGTTTCGGAGCAGGGGGAATGGATGGCTACACCTTC
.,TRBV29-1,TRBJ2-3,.,CSVQGPLDTQYF,TGCAGCGTACAGGGCCCTTTGGATACGCAGTATTTT
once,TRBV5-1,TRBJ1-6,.,CASSLASDSQNSPLHF,TGCGCCAGCAGCTTGGCCTCGGACAGCCAAAATTCACCCCTCCACTTT
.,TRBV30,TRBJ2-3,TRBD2,CAWRVAGGPGTDTQYF,TGTGCCTGGAGAGTAGCGGGAGGGCCGGGAACAGATACGCAGTATTTT
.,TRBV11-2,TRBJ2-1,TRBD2,CASSFGLASYNEQFF,TGTGCCAGCAGCTTCGGACTAGCGTCCTACAATGAGCAGTTCTTC
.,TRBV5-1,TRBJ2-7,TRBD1,CASSFGTGSYEQYF,TGCGCCAGCAGCTTCGGGACAGGTAGCTACGAGCAGTACTTC
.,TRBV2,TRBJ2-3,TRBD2,CASISGTSGSTDTQYF,TGTGCCAGCATTTCCGGGACTAGCGGGAGCACAGATACGCAGTATTTT
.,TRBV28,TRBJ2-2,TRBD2,CASRPDSGRVTGELFF,TGTGCCAGCAGACCTGATAGCGGGAGGGTCACCGGGGAGCTGTTTTTT
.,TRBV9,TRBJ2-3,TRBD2,CASGRSGEITDTQYF,TGTGCCAGCGGGCGGAGCGGGGAAATCACAGATACGCAGTATTTT
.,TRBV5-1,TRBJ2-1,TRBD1,CASSWGDRVEQFF,TGCGCCAGCAGCTGGGGGGACAGGGTTGAGCAGTTCTTC
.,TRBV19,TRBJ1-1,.,CASREGEGKITEAFF,TGTGCCAGTCGCGAAGGGGAAGGGAAGATCACTGAAGCTTTCTTT
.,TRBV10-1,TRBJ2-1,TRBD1,CASSEDRVYDEQFF,TGCGCCAGCAGCGAGGACAGGGTATATGATGAGCAGTTCTTC
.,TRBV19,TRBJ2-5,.,CASSIASGETQYF,TGTGCCAGTAGTATTGCAAGCGGAGAGACCCAGTACTTC
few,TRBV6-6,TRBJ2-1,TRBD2,CASTTNQRERDNEQFF,TGTGCCAGCACCACAAATCAGCGGGAGAGGGACAATGAGCAGTTCTTC
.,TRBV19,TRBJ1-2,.,CASSMLLYGYTF,TGTGCCAGTAGTATGTTACTCTATGGCTACACCTTC
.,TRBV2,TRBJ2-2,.,CASRIRAGELFF,TGTGCCAGCAGAATTCGGGCCGGGGAGCTGTTTTTT
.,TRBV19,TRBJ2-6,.,CASSIDLWTDYPGANVLTF,TGTGCCAGTAGTATAGACTTATGGACTGACTACCCTGGGGCCAACGTCCTGACTTTC
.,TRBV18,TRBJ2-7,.,CASSPGPGPGNEQYF,TGTGCCAGCTCACCAGGTCCAGGCCCGGGAAACGAGCAGTACTTC
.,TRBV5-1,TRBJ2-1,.,CASSLNFGSNNNEQFF,TGCGCCAGCAGCTTGAACTTCGGGAGCAACAACAATGAGCAGTTCTTC
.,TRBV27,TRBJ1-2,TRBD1,CASSPTGFGYTF,TGTGCCAGCAGTCCGACAGGGTTTGGCTACACCTTC
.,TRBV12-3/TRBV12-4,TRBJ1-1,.,CASSLQGTVKAFF,TGTGCCAGCAGTCTTCAGGGTACTGTGAAAGCTTTCTTT
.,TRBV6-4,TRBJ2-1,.,CASSVFSGNEQFF,TGTGCCAGCAGCGTTTTTTCAGGGAATGAGCAGTTCTTC
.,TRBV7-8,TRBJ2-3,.,CASSFPTRPIDTQYF,TGTGCCAGCAGCTTCCCCACTAGGCCTATTGATACGCAGTATTTT
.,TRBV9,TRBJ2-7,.,CASSVSPSYEQYF,TGTGCCAGCAGCGTCTCTCCTTCCTACGAGCAGTACTTC
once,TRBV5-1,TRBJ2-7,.,CASRKAAGMSYEQYF,TGCGCCAGCAGGAAGGCAGCGGGTATGAGCTACGAGCAGTACTTC
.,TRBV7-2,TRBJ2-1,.,CASSSRGASYNEQFF,TGTGCCAGCAGCTCTCGGGGGGCTTCCTACAATGAGCAGTTCTTC
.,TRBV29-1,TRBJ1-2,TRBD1,CSVEQGGGYGYTF,TGCAGCGTTGAACAGGGGGGAGGCTATGGCTACACCTTC
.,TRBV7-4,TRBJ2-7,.,CASSYPGVVKSYISFEQYF,TGTGCCAGCAGCTACCCGGGGGTAGTGAAGTCCTACATTAGCTTCGAGCAGTACTTC
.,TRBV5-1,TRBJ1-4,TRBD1,CASGTGASATNEKLFF,TGCGCCAGCGGAACAGGGGCCTCTGCAACTAATGAAAAACTGTTTTTT
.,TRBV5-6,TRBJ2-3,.,CASSSARVFTDTQYF,TGTGCCAGCAGCTCGGCCCGGGTCTTCACAGATACGCAGTATTTT
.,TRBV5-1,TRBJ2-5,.,CARKGGGSGTQYF,TGCGCCAGGAAAGGGGGGGGCTCGGGGACCCAGTACTTC
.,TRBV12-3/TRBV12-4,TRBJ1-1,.,CASSSLGGAGAFF,TGTGCCAGCAGTTCCCTGGGGGGGGCTGGAGCTTTCTTT
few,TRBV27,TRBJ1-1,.,CASSFRGNTEAFF,TGTGCCAGCAGTTTTAGGGGAAACACTGAAGCTTTCTTT
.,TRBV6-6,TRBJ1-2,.,CASSYLLEGSGYTF,TGTGCCAGCAGTTACCTTCTCGAGGGATCTGGCTACACCTTC
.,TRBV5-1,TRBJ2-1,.,CASSLQGSSYNEQFF,TGCGCCAGCAGCTTGCAGGGGAGCTCCTACAATGAGCAGTTCTTC
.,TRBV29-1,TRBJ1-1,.,CSVLGAGDTEAFF,TGCAGCGTCCTAGGGGCAGGGGACACTGAAGCTTTCTTT
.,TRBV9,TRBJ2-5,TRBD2,CASSPRGASGRETQYF,TGTGCCAGCAGCCCTCGGGGGGCTAGCGGGAGAGAGACCCAGTACTTC
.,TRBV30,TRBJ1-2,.,CAWTPRGRGEGGYTF,TGTGCCTGGACCCCCCGTGGGAGGGGAGAGGGTGGCTACACCTTC
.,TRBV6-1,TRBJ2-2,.,CASSDWGGGRELFF,TGTGCCAGCAGTGATTGGGGAGGCGGGCGGGAGCTGTTTTTT
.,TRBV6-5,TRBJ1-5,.,CATALGASNQPQHF,TGTGCCACCGCTCTGGGGGCAAGCAATCAGCCCCAGCATTTT
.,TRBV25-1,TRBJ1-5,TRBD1,CASSRTGNNQPQHF,TGTGCCAGCAGTCGGACAGGGAACAATCAGCCCCAGCATTTT
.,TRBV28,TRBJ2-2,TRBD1,CASSRGTVTTGELFF,TGTGCCAGCAGCCGAGGGACAGTAACCACCGGGGAGCTGTTTTTT
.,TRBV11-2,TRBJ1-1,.,CASSLGGNTEAFF,TGTGCCAGCAGCCTCGGAGGGAACACTGAAGCTTTCTTT